A single count supports the clone carrying this T cell receptor (beta chain). Profiling relied on immunoSEQ multiplex PCR, and the TCRdb table lists in-frame clones only, not all of them. The repertoire holds 300,000 to 350,000 clones, with 75% to 90% as singletons. The CDR3 runs to 16 residues. Per the germline V gene, CDR1 is SGHKS and CDR2 is YYEKEE (reference sequence). The germline V and J ends were trimmed by 0 bases and 3 bases, with 12 bases remaining between them. The data were taken from a study of Ad26.COV2.S vaccination and SARS-CoV-2 variants. In the study overall: Ad26.COV2.S was injected intramuscularly once or twice, 56 days apart.

The treatment is: some 20 received Ad26.COV2.S at low or high dose, single or two shots; roughly 5 received placebo; per-sample allocation not given. The samples were gathered on day 63 after the first injection of vaccine or placebo. The donor's status was that of an adult aged 18-55 years in Boston. What was given as vaccine was an Ad26 vector encoding Wuhan-strain SARS-CoV-2 spike. This specimen was peripheral blood, taken in a trial of Ad26.COV2.S vaccine versus placebo. The origin of this receptor is a person between 18 and 60 years old who received the Ad26.COV2.S COVID-19 vaccine or a placebo. The chain recombines TRBV5-5 with TRBJ2-2; D may be TRBD1 (7 bases). The CDR3 loop is CASSLVSGGYTGELFF. The CDR3 DNA is TGTGCCAGCAGCTTGGTTTCAGGGGGGTACACCGGGGAGCTGTTTTTT.